This TCR beta chain was recovered during a study of control samples from healthy donors and cancer patients. Clones were read by immunoSEQ multiplex PCR, and TCRdb kept only the in-frame ones, dropping some. The sample yields 250,000 to 300,000 clones, over 75% seen once. Trimming removed 3 bases at V and 6 bases at J, with 15 bases between. Germline V CDR1 and CDR2: SGHTA, FQGNSA. The CDR3 spans 14 residues. There are a few counts of this clone. This receptor was taken from a woman aged 55-70 years with lung cancer. The specimen sequenced was PBMCs. The gene calls are TRBV7-2 and TRBJ2-7, with D possibly called TRBD1 or TRBD2 (6 bases each). The DNA of the CDR3 is TGTGCCAGCAGCTTCGGGGGCGGCACGGGCGAGCAGTACTTC. Its protein product is CASSFGGGTGEQYF.